A single sample gave rise to the 24 T cell receptor beta chains below, sequenced in a study of blood T cells in healthy people across ages. The use of a sample-barcoded 5' primer and a J-beta primer mix characterized a second PCR of 7 to 11 cycles. TCRdb called the 5' RACE reads again in MiXCR, with one record for every CDR3 protein. Counted here are over a million distinct CDR3 sequences, more than 35% occurring once; the ten biggest clones make up about 19%. The sequenced material came from blood. The receptor source for this set is a woman aged 55-70 years in good health.

The CDR3 coding sequence is TGTGCCAGCAGCCAAGAGCTAAAGCTCCTGGACTCAAACAATGAGCAGTTCTTC. As protein: CASSQELKLLDSNNEQFF. This sequence joins TRBV3-1 and TRBJ2-1, with D possibly being TRBD2 (5 bases). CDR1 LGHDT and CDR2 YNNKEL come from the germline V gene (reference sequence). Trimming pared 0 bases from V and 5 bases from J, leaving 20 bases between. This CDR3 is 18 amino acids long.

This clonotype has only a few counts. V usage is TRBV10-3 and J usage is TRBJ2-1; 14 bases fit TRBD2. Looked up from germline, CDR1 is ENHRY and CDR2 is SYGVKD. V dropped 9 bases and J dropped 6; count of bases not matched to a gene: 10. This CDR3 is built from 16 residues. The CDR3 sequence: CAIGTSGSRAANEQFF. The CDR3 nucleotides read TGTGCCATAGGGACTAGCGGGAGTCGGGCGGCCAATGAGCAGTTCTTC.

This chain links TRBV15 with TRBJ2-1; D possibly matches TRBD1 or TRBD2 (5 bases each). Germline loops: CDR1 LNHNV, CDR2 YYDKDF (reference sequence). There are 14 residues in the CDR3. Trimming left V 0 bases short and J 13 bases short, with 16 bases between. The CDR3 DNA reads TGTGCCACCAGCAGAGACAAAACCGGGGCCCAACAGTTCTTC. Translation gives CATSRDKTGAQQFF.

This chain joins TRBV29-1 and TRBJ2-1; 10 nucleotides align to TRBD2. This CDR3 spans 15 amino acids. J was trimmed by 3 bases and V by 1 base; bases with no gene match: 3. The germline gives CDR1 SQVTM, CDR2 ANQGSEA. The DNA for the CDR3 is TGCAGCGTTGAAGCTAGCGGGAGTTTCTACAATGAGCAGTTCTTC. Protein product: CSVEASGSFYNEQFF.

The rearrangement joins TRBV20-1 to TRBJ1-1, with D hard to call. This CDR3 contains 15 residues. Germline CDR1 and CDR2: DFQATT and SNEGSKA (reference sequence). Trimming removed 1 base from V and 1 base from J, with 13 bases in between. This CDR3 reads CSARATRIPNTEAFF. In DNA, the CDR3 is TGCAGTGCTAGAGCGACCCGAATACCGAACACTGAAGCTTTCTTT.

This clonotype was seen just once. The chain is built from TRBV19 and TRBJ2-2; 9 bases agree with TRBD1. This CDR3 has 13 amino acids. CDR1 LNHDA and CDR2 SQIVND come from the germline V gene (reference sequence). Trimming took 11 bases from V and 7 from J; bases not matched to a gene: 8. Here the CDR3 DNA reads TGTGCCTTATTAGACAGGGGGAACGGGGAGCTGTTTTTT. Amino acids: CALLDRGNGELFF.

The sample holds a few counts of this clonotype. This rearrangement joins TRBV7-2 to TRBJ2-3; TRBD2 is a possible D gene (6 bases). The CDR3 contains 15 residues. Germline CDR1 SGHTA, CDR2 FQGNSA. The V end lost 4 bases, the J end lost 0 bases, and 11 bases lay between the germline ends. The CDR3 DNA is TGTGCCAGCAGCTCACTAGCCTCTAGCACAGATACGCAGTATTTT. Protein: CASSSLASSTDTQYF.

This clonotype was counted many times. The chain carries TRBV20-1 and TRBJ1-1; D remains ambiguous. This CDR3 region has 12 residues. The germline CDR1 and CDR2 sequences are DFQATT and SNEGSKA (reference sequence). Trimming took off 4 bases at V and 4 bases at J, with 10 bases between the two ends. The CDR3, as DNA: TGCAGTGCTAAAATTCGGGGCACTGAAGCTTTCTTT. Protein: CSAKIRGTEAFF.

This chain links TRBV12-3 or TRBV12-4 with TRBJ1-4; the D gene is possibly TRBD1 (6 bases). The CDR3 has 15 residues. The V end was cut by 7 bases, the J end by 7 bases, with 19 bases between. CDR3 residues: CASNPGGGYSEKLFF. The CDR3 DNA reads TGTGCCAGCAATCCCGGAGGGGGGTATAGTGAAAAACTGTTTTTT.

The V and J genes are TRBV27 and TRBJ1-1, with D possibly TRBD1 on 6 matching bases. This CDR3 contains 16 residues. V was cut by 6 bases and J by 0 bases, with 17 bases left in between. Germline values: CDR1 MNHEY, CDR2 SMNVEV (reference sequence). In DNA form, the CDR3 reads TGTGCCAGCAGACCAGCGGGGACAAACATGAACACTGAAGCTTTCTTT. Residues: CASRPAGTNMNTEAFF.

The chain employs TRBV28 and TRBJ2-3, with 12 nucleotides matching TRBD2. J lost 0 bases, V lost 8 bases, and 12 bases had no gene match. Germline loops: CDR1 MDHEN, CDR2 SYDVKM. The CDR3 is 18 amino acids. CDR3 in DNA: TGTGCCAGCTCCGGACTAGCGGGACAGGGGCTTAGCACAGATACGCAGTATTTT. Translated: CASSGLAGQGLSTDTQYF.

The V call is TRBV24-1, the J call TRBJ2-5; D is unclear. Germline V gene data show CDR1 as KGHDR and CDR2 as SFDVKD. V was pared by 3 bases and J by 5 bases, with 9 bases between. The CDR3 spans 13 residues. This CDR3 reads CATSDIGWETQYF. The CDR3 coding sequence is TGTGCCACCAGTGATATCGGATGGGAGACCCAGTACTTC.

The chain couples TRBV12-3 or TRBV12-4 to TRBJ1-4; a possible D gene is TRBD1 (5 bases). The ends were cut back, 3 bases at V and 3 bases at J, with 17 bases in the middle. This CDR3 has 17 residues. CDR3 in DNA: TGTGCCAGCAGTTTTAGCGGCCCGGGACGTCCTAATGAAAAACTGTTTTTT. Residues: CASSFSGPGRPNEKLFF.

The V and J genes are TRBV18 and TRBJ2-7, with TRBD2 identical over 9 bases. The V gene end was trimmed by 2 bases and the J gene end by 4 bases; junction bases not matched to a gene: 6. CDR1 and CDR2 from the germline V gene are KGHSH and LQKENI. This CDR3 is 15 amino acids long. CDR3 nucleotides: TGTGCCAGCTCACCAGAAAGCGGGAGGAGATACGAGCAGTACTTC. Translation: CASSPESGRRYEQYF.

The chain recombines TRBV28 with TRBJ2-1, with a tentative D call TRBD1 (5 bases). The CDR3 length is 13 residues. Trimming took 8 bases from V and 9 from J, leaving 17 bases between them. The germline V gene encodes CDR1 MDHEN and CDR2 SYDVKM. The CDR3 coding sequence is TGTGCCAGCGGCGTCCCCGGAAGGGGTGAGCAGTTCTTC. Its protein product is CASGVPGRGEQFF.

This chain connects TRBV29-1 to TRBJ1-1; 7 bases match TRBD1. Losses at the gene ends were 7 bases for V and 1 base for J; bases not matched to a gene: 3. The CDR3 length is 12 residues. Germline values: CDR1 SQVTM, CDR2 ANQGSEA. The CDR3 reads CSGGQPNTEAFF. As DNA, the CDR3 is TGCAGCGGGGGACAGCCGAACACTGAAGCTTTCTTT.

The V call is TRBV10-3, the J call TRBJ2-3; 7 nucleotides line up with TRBD1. Trimming at V came to 6 bases and at J to 4 bases, leaving 7 bases not matched to a gene. In germline, CDR1 is ENHRY, CDR2 SYGVKD. This CDR3 spans 14 amino acids. CDR3 protein: CAIREDRDPDTQYF. The CDR3 region has the DNA TGTGCCATCAGGGAAGACAGGGACCCAGATACGCAGTATTTT.

J is TRBJ2-5 and V is TRBV9, with D possibly matching TRBD1 (6 bases). V shed 0 bases and J shed 1 base, with 10 bases lying between them. The CDR3 has 15 amino acids. Germline loops: CDR1 SGDLS, CDR2 YYNGEE. CDR3 DNA sequence: TGTGCCAGCAGCGTAGTAGCAGGGGCCCAAGAGACCCAGTACTTC. Its translation: CASSVVAGAQETQYF.

This chain links TRBV7-9 with TRBJ2-1, with no clear D. Germline CDR1 SEHNR, CDR2 FQNEAQ (reference sequence). V was shortened by 6 bases and J by 0 bases, with 27 bases between the two germline ends. The CDR3 is 20 amino acids. In DNA form, the CDR3 reads TGTGCCAGCAGGCCAAAACTCTGGACCCGGGCAGAGCTCTCCTACAATGAGCAGTTCTTC. Its translation is CASRPKLWTRAELSYNEQFF.

The CDR3 spells CASSQEPGSYEKLFF. The CDR3 nucleotides are TGTGCCAGCAGCCAAGAACCCGGCAGTTATGAAAAACTGTTTTTT. This rearrangement joins TRBV4-2 to TRBJ1-4, with no clear D. This CDR3 region has 15 residues. Trimming removed 0 bases from V and 6 bases from J, with 11 bases in between. Germline V gives CDR1 LGHNA, CDR2 YNFKEQ.

This clonotype was picked up many times. The rearrangement links TRBV3-1 to TRBJ2-3; no definite D call. The CDR3 has 12 residues. Germline loops: CDR1 LGHDT, CDR2 YNNKEL (reference sequence). Trimming cost V 0 bases and J 6 bases, with 4 bases left between them. The CDR3 region has the DNA TGTGCCAGCAGCCAAGAGAGGGATACGCAGTATTTT. Its translation: CASSQERDTQYF.

The chain has TRBV24-1 and TRBJ2-5; D possibly corresponds to TRBD1 (6 bases). V was clipped by 3 bases and J by 1 base, with 11 bases between them. The CDR3 covers 15 residues. Germline V gene lookup returns CDR1 KGHDR and CDR2 SFDVKD. The CDR3 sequence: CATSDDTGTQETQYF. The CDR3 nucleotides read TGTGCCACCAGTGATGATACAGGGACCCAAGAGACCCAGTACTTC.

This clonotype was picked up many times. This chain connects TRBV29-1 to TRBJ2-3; D is ambiguous. Per the germline V gene, CDR1 is SQVTM and CDR2 is ANQGSEA. This CDR3 has 11 residues. V lost 2 bases, J lost 6 bases, and 6 bases lay in between. The CDR3 DNA follows: TGCAGCGTTGAATACACGGATACGCAGTATTTT. Translated, it gives CSVEYTDTQYF.

This clonotype showed up just a few times. This CDR3 reads CASSLLAGVLNEQFF. In DNA form, the CDR3 reads TGTGCCAGCAGTTTGCTAGCGGGAGTTTTGAATGAGCAGTTCTTC. The rearrangement joins TRBV6-2 or TRBV6-3 to TRBJ2-1, with 10 bases that match TRBD2. V lost 4 bases, J lost 7 bases, and 7 bases stayed unmatched. The CDR3 has 15 residues. Germline V gene data show CDR1 as MNHEY and CDR2 as SVGEGT.